The rows below give T cell receptor beta chains drawn from one sample of a study of blood T cells in healthy people across ages. In TCRdb, the 5' RACE reads were re-called with MiXCR into one record per CDR3 protein. The data show approximately 850,000 distinct CDR3 sequences, under 55% seen once. Sample: blood. These receptors were obtained from a man aged 55 to 70 in good health. Both conserved end residues are part of each CDR3. D genes are given only for firm matches. Only part of the rows carry a size: once, few, many, or a class if the clone is expanded.

d_call,v_call,j_call,clone_size,cdr3_aa,cdr3_nt
TRBD2,TRBV6-1,TRBJ2-7,NA,CASKPGGAQAYNEQYF,TGTGCCAGCAAACCCGGGGGGGCGCAGGCCTACAATGAGCAGTACTTC
TRBD1,TRBV12-3/TRBV12-4,TRBJ1-2,few,CASSFPAGGDYGYTF,TGTGCCAGCAGTTTCCCGGCAGGGGGTGACTATGGCTACACCTTC
NA,TRBV27,TRBJ2-7,NA,CASSLLGTKYEQYF,TGTGCCAGCAGTTTATTAGGGACAAAGTACGAGCAGTACTTC
TRBD2,TRBV7-2,TRBJ2-1,NA,CASSWTGTSGGAVWNEQFF,TGTGCCAGCAGCTGGACCGGGACTAGCGGGGGGGCGGTGTGGAATGAGCAGTTCTTC
NA,TRBV29-1,TRBJ1-1,once,CSVREQLQDTEAFF,TGCAGCGTTCGTGAACAGCTCCAGGACACTGAAGCTTTCTTT
TRBD2,TRBV7-2,TRBJ2-1,NA,CASSQGLDLYNEQFF,TGTGCCAGCAGCCAGGGACTAGACCTCTACAATGAGCAGTTCTTC
TRBD1,TRBV20-1,TRBJ2-5,few,CSASFRDRGRETQYF,TGCAGTGCTAGCTTCCGGGACAGGGGGCGAGAGACCCAGTACTTC
NA,TRBV9,TRBJ2-1,few,CASSVGVGLSRAGARSEQFF,TGTGCCAGCAGCGTAGGTGTTGGGCTAAGTCGGGCGGGGGCGCGCAGTGAGCAGTTCTTC
TRBD1,TRBV30,TRBJ2-1,NA,CAWSVLRGQVTILDNEQFF,TGTGCCTGGAGTGTACTCCGGGGACAGGTAACAATTCTCGACAATGAGCAGTTCTTC
NA,TRBV5-1,TRBJ1-2,NA,CASSHRDKNPYGYTF,TGCGCCAGCAGCCACCGGGACAAGAACCCCTATGGCTACACCTTC
NA,TRBV20-1,TRBJ1-2,few,CSDGQGNYGYTF,TGCAGCGACGGCCAGGGAAACTATGGCTACACCTTC
NA,TRBV20-1,TRBJ1-1,once,CSARGGTTEAFF,TGCAGTGCTAGAGGAGGGACCACTGAAGCTTTCTTT
NA,TRBV27,TRBJ2-2,few,CARNTGELFF,TGTGCCAGGAACACCGGGGAGCTGTTTTTT
NA,TRBV7-9,TRBJ1-2,NA,CASSVEPATYGYTF,TGTGCCAGCAGCGTAGAACCCGCAACCTATGGCTACACCTTC
NA,TRBV6-6,TRBJ1-4,many,CASSYEWNEKLFF,TGTGCCAGCAGTTACGAGTGGAATGAAAAACTGTTTTTT
TRBD1,TRBV5-1,TRBJ1-1,few,CASSLDGQGDTEAFF,TGCGCCAGCAGCCTGGACGGACAGGGAGACACTGAAGCTTTCTTT
TRBD1,TRBV5-1,TRBJ2-5,NA,CASSLDNRGPWEQYF,TGCGCCAGCAGCTTGGATAACAGGGGGCCGTGGGAGCAGTACTTC
NA,TRBV5-6,TRBJ1-2,NA,CASSLIDYGYTF,TGTGCCAGCAGCTTGATAGACTATGGCTACACCTTC
TRBD2,TRBV12-3/TRBV12-4,TRBJ2-5,NA,CASSRLTGGQEQYF,TGTGCCAGCAGCCGTCTGACGGGGGGTCAGGAGCAGTACTTC
TRBD1,TRBV4-1,TRBJ2-1,NA,CASSQDDRDREDNEQFF,TGCGCCAGCAGCCAAGATGACCGGGACAGGGAGGACAATGAGCAGTTCTTC
TRBD2,TRBV20-1,TRBJ2-5,NA,CSAREGARGDSETQYF,TGCAGTGCTAGAGAAGGGGCTCGGGGGGATTCAGAGACCCAGTACTTC
TRBD1,TRBV10-3,TRBJ1-5,NA,CAIRADRGEGQPQHF,TGTGCCATCAGAGCCGACAGGGGTGAGGGTCAGCCCCAGCATTTT
TRBD2,TRBV10-3,TRBJ2-5,once,CAVGEGTQYF,TGTGCCGTCGGGGAGGGGACCCAGTACTTC
TRBD1,TRBV6-1,TRBJ2-1,NA,CASSGSQGASDEQFF,TGTGCCAGCAGTGGTTCCCAGGGGGCATCAGATGAGCAGTTCTTC
TRBD2,TRBV6-5,TRBJ2-7,few,CASSYDNGGTYEQYF,TGTGCCAGCAGTTACGATAACGGGGGGACCTACGAGCAGTACTTC
TRBD1,TRBV6-5,TRBJ1-1,few,CASSYGVRGDAEAFF,TGTGCCAGCAGTTACGGGGTCAGGGGGGACGCTGAAGCTTTCTTT
TRBD1,TRBV20-1,TRBJ2-5,NA,CSAHNRGQETQYF,TGCAGTGCCCATAACAGGGGGCAAGAGACCCAGTACTTC
TRBD1,TRBV6-1,TRBJ1-2,NA,CASSEEDRINYGYTF,TGTGCCAGCAGTGAAGAGGACAGGATAAACTATGGCTACACCTTC
NA,TRBV7-2,TRBJ2-7,few,CASSSQATYEQYF,TGTGCCAGCAGCTCCCAGGCTACCTACGAGCAGTACTTC
NA,TRBV19,TRBJ1-1,NA,CASSITGEGMNTEAFF,TGTGCCAGTAGTATAACGGGGGAGGGAATGAACACTGAAGCTTTCTTT
TRBD2,TRBV14,TRBJ2-5,NA,CASSQLGLAVELGTQETQYF,TGTGCCAGCAGCCAACTGGGACTAGCGGTCGAGTTGGGGACCCAAGAGACCCAGTACTTC
NA,TRBV2,TRBJ2-2,NA,CASRPGFLNTGELFF,TGTGCCAGCAGGCCAGGATTTCTAAACACCGGGGAGCTGTTTTTT
NA,TRBV7-9,TRBJ2-1,NA,CASSPRPNEQFF,TGTGCCAGCAGTCCTCGTCCCAATGAGCAGTTCTTC
TRBD2,TRBV13,TRBJ2-1,NA,CASSGRLADSDEQFF,TGTGCCAGCAGCGGACGACTAGCGGACTCCGATGAGCAGTTCTTC
NA,TRBV2,TRBJ2-1,few,CASSEGTYNEQFF,TGTGCCAGCAGTGAAGGGACCTACAATGAGCAGTTCTTC
TRBD1,TRBV7-2,TRBJ2-5,NA,CASSLYAIGTGQETQYF,TGTGCCAGCAGCTTATATGCCATCGGGACAGGGCAAGAGACCCAGTACTTC
TRBD1,TRBV24-1,TRBJ2-1,NA,CATSDPRQGARNEQFF,TGTGCCACCAGTGATCCGAGACAGGGGGCGCGGAATGAGCAGTTCTTC
NA,TRBV28,TRBJ2-4,NA,CASSLYAPRGALAKNIQYF,TGTGCCAGCAGTTTATACGCGCCAAGAGGGGCTTTAGCCAAAAACATTCAGTACTTC
NA,TRBV5-6,TRBJ2-1,NA,CASSLGVQGAYNEQFF,TGTGCCAGCAGCTTAGGGGTACAAGGGGCCTACAATGAGCAGTTCTTC
NA,TRBV20-1,TRBJ2-1,few,CSAKSGKTPDEQFF,TGCAGTGCGAAGTCCGGAAAGACGCCCGATGAGCAGTTCTTC
NA,TRBV18,TRBJ2-7,few,CASSPTGTDPYEQYF,TGTGCCAGCTCCCCAACTGGGACGGACCCCTACGAGCAGTACTTC
NA,TRBV7-2,TRBJ2-7,few,CASSSQGRSYEQYF,TGTGCCAGCAGCTCCCAGGGCCGCTCCTACGAGCAGTACTTC
TRBD1,TRBV27,TRBJ1-1,few,CASSPQAWGQGFKGGRGTEAFF,TGTGCCAGCAGTCCCCAAGCTTGGGGACAGGGGTTTAAGGGTGGTCGGGGGACTGAAGCTTTCTTT
NA,TRBV4-1,TRBJ2-5,NA,CASSQGPAGETQYF,TGCGCCAGCAGCCAAGGCCCGGCCGGAGAGACCCAGTACTTC
TRBD1,TRBV6-6,TRBJ2-7,many,CASSSGTGGKYEQYF,TGTGCCAGCAGTTCCGGGACAGGGGGCAAGTACGAGCAGTACTTC
NA,TRBV5-1,TRBJ1-1,few,CASSFEGVPEAFF,TGCGCCAGCAGCTTCGAGGGGGTCCCTGAAGCTTTCTTT
NA,TRBV9,TRBJ2-1,NA,CASSATYDEQFF,TGTGCCAGCAGCGCAACGTATGATGAGCAGTTCTTC
TRBD2,TRBV6-5,TRBJ2-1,NA,CASRSGGDREQFF,TGTGCCAGCAGGAGCGGGGGGGATAGGGAGCAGTTCTTC
TRBD1,TRBV6-2/TRBV6-3,TRBJ2-5,NA,CASTSPPWTGSETQYF,TGTGCCAGCACATCACCGCCGTGGACAGGGTCCGAGACCCAGTACTTC
NA,TRBV11-2,TRBJ2-3,NA,CASSLGIGTDTQYF,TGTGCCAGCAGCTTAGGAATAGGGACAGATACGCAGTATTTT
NA,TRBV3-1,TRBJ2-5,NA,CASRHTGTQETQYF,TGTGCCAGCAGACATACAGGAACCCAAGAGACCCAGTACTTC
NA,TRBV20-1,TRBJ2-3,many,CSATRTEDLITDTQYF,TGCAGTGCTACCAGGACGGAGGACCTAATCACAGATACGCAGTATTTT
TRBD1,TRBV29-1,TRBJ2-7,NA,CSVWTGSYEQYF,TGCAGCGTTTGGACAGGGTCGTACGAGCAGTACTTC
NA,TRBV4-3,TRBJ2-5,NA,CASSQEYVGLAETQYF,TGCGCCAGCAGCCAAGAGTACGTGGGGTTAGCGGAGACCCAGTACTTC
NA,TRBV4-1,TRBJ1-5,NA,CASSQDRAQYSNQPQHF,TGCGCCAGCAGCCAAGATCGGGCCCAGTATAGCAATCAGCCCCAGCATTTT
NA,TRBV6-2/TRBV6-3,TRBJ1-6,NA,CASNLGQSSYNSPLHF,TGTGCCAGCAACCTCGGACAGAGCTCCTATAATTCACCCCTCCACTTT
TRBD1,TRBV4-1,TRBJ1-1,few,CASSQPRTGTEAFF,TGCGCCAGCAGCCAACCCCGGACAGGGACTGAAGCTTTCTTT
NA,TRBV6-2/TRBV6-3,TRBJ1-5,NA,CASRYRAGGNQPQHF,TGTGCCAGCAGGTACAGGGCAGGGGGCAATCAGCCCCAGCATTTT
NA,TRBV7-2,TRBJ2-5,NA,CASSLGQPHQETQYF,TGTGCCAGCAGCTTGGGGCAGCCCCACCAAGAGACCCAGTACTTC